The 29 T cell receptor beta chains in this list originate from one sample, sequenced in a study of early T cells in non-severe SARS-CoV-2 infection. TCRdb itself ran the 5' RACE reads through MiXCR, one entry per CDR3 protein. The sample shows roughly 24,000 distinct CDR3 sequences, about 5% of them seen only once. Sequencing was done on a sample of whole blood. These receptor sequences come from an adult who was a healthcare worker with PCR-confirmed SARS-CoV-2 infection or an uninfected control (not recorded which).

This clonotype came up many times. The chain carries TRBV12-2 and TRBJ2-1; the table calls TRBD1, which could not be checked here. TRBV12-2 is given as a pseudogene. This CDR3 has 14 amino acids. The CDR3: CASRPWDSYNEQFF. The CDR3 nucleotides are TGTGCAAGTCGTCCTTGGGACAGTTACAATGAGCAGTTCTTC.

This clonotype came up many times. The rearrangement joins TRBV5-1 to TRBJ1-1; D unclear. Germline CDR1 is SGHRS and CDR2 is YFSETQ. The V end was cut by 7 bases, the J end by 8 bases, with 18 bases between. The CDR3 sequence is 13 residues long. The DNA of the CDR3 is TGCGCCAGCTCCCTGGATATGATGGTGGAAGCTTTCTTT. This translates into CASSLDMMVEAFF.

This clonotype has ten or more counts. The chain recombines TRBV6-2 or TRBV6-3 with TRBJ2-5; 8 bases fit TRBD2. Trimming removed 6 bases from V and 5 bases from J; junction bases left unmatched: 8. Germline assignment: CDR1 MNHEY and CDR2 SVGEGT. The CDR3 has 14 amino acids. The CDR3 DNA reads as TGTGCCAGCAGCATCGGGGGGGCGGAGGAGACCCAGTACTTC. Its protein product is CASSIGGAEETQYF.

In its sample, this clonotype was seen many times. The chain combines TRBV5-1 with TRBJ1-1; weak D call: TRBD1 (6 bases). Germline CDR1 and CDR2: SGHRS and YFSETQ. CDR3 length: 14 residues. Trimming removed 0 bases at V and 5 bases at J, with 11 bases between. In DNA form, the CDR3 reads TGCGCCAGCAGCTTGGAGGCCCAGGGGACTGAAGCTTTCTTT. Translating gives CASSLEAQGTEAFF.

This clonotype appeared a few times. The chain employs TRBV11-2 and TRBJ2-1; 8 bases map to TRBD1. Germline V gene sequence: CDR1 SGHAT, CDR2 FQNNGV. V shed 8 bases, J shed 4 bases, and the junction held 4 bases outside the gene matches. CDR3 size: 13 residues. Written as DNA, the CDR3 is TGTGCCAGCTACGGGACAGGATACAATGAGCAGTTCTTC. Residues: CASYGTGYNEQFF.

At least ten counts were recorded for this clonotype. This chain links TRBV27 with TRBJ1-1; perhaps TRBD1 as D (5 bases). The CDR3 extends over 13 amino acids. Trimming stripped 4 bases from V and 8 bases from J, with 14 bases between. Germline V lookup: CDR1 MNHEY, CDR2 SMNVEV (reference sequence). The CDR3 DNA follows: TGTGCCAGCAGTTACGGGGGGTTGGGGGAAGCTTTCTTT. Residues: CASSYGGLGEAFF.

The V and J genes are TRBV18 and TRBJ2-1; the D is unclear. The CDR3 extends over 13 amino acids. Per the germline V gene, CDR1 is KGHSH and CDR2 is LQKENI. Deletions cut 4 bases from V and 6 bases from J, with 10 bases between. CDR3 in amino acids: CASSLTQTNEQFF. The CDR3 nucleotides read TGTGCCAGCTCACTCACCCAGACCAATGAGCAGTTCTTC.

This clonotype has more than one count but fewer than ten. V is TRBV6-2 or TRBV6-3 and J is TRBJ2-7, with TRBD1 matching over 9 bases. V gave up 4 bases and J gave up 5 bases; unmatched junction bases: 9. CDR3 length equals 15 residues. Looked up from germline, CDR1 is MNHEY and CDR2 is SVGEGT. The CDR3 DNA reads as TGTGCCAGCAGTTTCTCCGGGACAGGGAGAGACGAGCAGTACTTC. Amino acids: CASSFSGTGRDEQYF.

J is TRBJ1-2 and V is TRBV28, with D hard to call. The CDR3 totals 12 residues. Trimming left V 2 bases short and J 5 bases short, with 6 bases between. Looked up from germline, CDR1 is MDHEN and CDR2 is SYDVKM. CDR3 sequence: CASSLNPYGYTF. CDR3 DNA: TGTGCCAGCAGTTTAAATCCGTATGGCTACACCTTC.

The rearrangement links TRBV4-3 to TRBJ2-1; 7 bases map to TRBD2. Trimming removed 4 bases from V and 8 bases from J; junction bases left unmatched: 8. Germline CDR1 and CDR2: LGHNA and YSLEER. CDR3 size: 14 residues. In nucleotides, the CDR3 is TGCGCCAGCAGCCCGACGGGAGGCAGGGATGAGCAGTTCTTC. This encodes CASSPTGGRDEQFF.

This rearrangement joins TRBV7-2 to TRBJ1-4, with D uncertain. Per the germline V gene, CDR1 is SGHTA and CDR2 is FQGNSA. V gave up 1 base and J gave up 7 bases, with 10 bases separating them. The CDR3 extends over 14 amino acids. CDR3 sequence (DNA): TGTGCCAGCAGCTTAGAAGGGCTGGGTGAAAAACTGTTTTTT. Residues: CASSLEGLGEKLFF.

This clonotype was counted ten times or more. The V call is TRBV7-3, the J call TRBJ2-4; 7 nucleotides agree with TRBD2. The trim removed 3 bases at V and 8 bases at J, leaving 10 bases unmatched. The V gene's germline CDR1 is SGHTA and CDR2 FQGTGA. The CDR3 covers 15 residues. As DNA, the CDR3 is TGTGCCAGCAGCTTGGCGGAGCGGGGAAGGGACATTCAGTACTTC. Amino acids: CASSLAERGRDIQYF.

This clonotype was counted at least ten times. V is TRBV9 and J is TRBJ1-2; D gene unclear. The CDR3 has 15 residues. V lost 5 bases, J lost 4 bases, and 18 bases lay in between. The germline V gene has CDR1 SGDLS and CDR2 YYNGEE. CDR3 sequence: CASSGYMGEGYGYTF. In nucleotides, the CDR3 is TGTGCCAGCAGTGGGTACATGGGCGAAGGCTATGGCTACACCTTC. Looking up the rest from reference TRBV9 and TRBJ1-2 gives the full variable domain: DSGVTQTPKHLITATGQRVTLRCSPRSGDLSVYWYQQSLDQGLQFLIQYYNGEERAKGNILERFSAQQFPDLHSELNLSSLELGDSALYFCASSGYMGEGYGYTFGSGTRLTVV.

In its sample, this clonotype was seen many times. This chain links TRBV7-9 with TRBJ2-1; D is undetermined. V was trimmed by 7 bases and J by 6 bases, leaving 13 bases between them. There are 13 residues in the CDR3. Germline CDR1 and CDR2: SEHNR and FQNEAQ (reference sequence). The CDR3 reads CASKPPPVNEQFF. CDR3 nucleotide sequence: TGTGCCAGCAAACCCCCTCCAGTCAATGAGCAGTTCTTC.

By share, this clonotype counts as medium-sized (0.01 to 0.1%). The chain uses TRBV7-9 and TRBJ1-2; D is possibly TRBD1 (6 bases). Trimming removed 1 base from V and 12 bases from J, with 15 bases in between. This CDR3 is 13 amino acids long. Germline loops: CDR1 SEHNR, CDR2 FQNEAQ (reference sequence). CDR3 protein: CASSLGGRRSDTF. In DNA, the CDR3 is TGTGCCAGCAGCTTAGGGGGGCGGAGAAGCGACACCTTC.

This clonotype was detected ten times or more. This chain uses TRBV15 with TRBJ2-7; possible D gene TRBD1, 6 bases. V lost 7 bases and J 0 bases, leaving 16 bases between the germline ends. There are 15 residues in the CDR3. Germline assignment: CDR1 LNHNV and CDR2 YYDKDF (reference sequence). This CDR3 is CATTNMGASSYEQYF. The DNA for the CDR3 is TGTGCCACCACCAACATGGGGGCCAGCTCCTACGAGCAGTACTTC.

The chain combines TRBV30 with TRBJ1-3; D possibly corresponds to TRBD1 (5 bases). Germline values: CDR1 GTSNPN, CDR2 SVGIG (reference sequence). V was shortened by 4 bases and J by 2 bases, with 15 bases between the two germline ends. This CDR3 comprises 15 residues. The CDR3 protein is CAWIPGGSPGNTIYF. The CDR3 DNA reads as TGTGCCTGGATCCCCGGGGGGTCTCCTGGAAACACCATATATTTT. Using reference TRBV30 and TRBJ1-3 for the parts outside the CDR3, the full variable domain is SQTIHQWPATLVQPVGSPLSLECTVEGTSNPNLYWYRQAAGRGLQLLFYSVGIGQISSEVPQNLSASRPQDRQFILSSKKLLLSDSGFYLCAWIPGGSPGNTIYFGEGSWLTVV.

In its sample, this clonotype was seen many times. The CDR3: CASSLAGSAAETQYF. The CDR3 DNA is TGTGCCAGCAGCTTAGCCGGCTCAGCGGCGGAGACCCAGTACTTC. The chain carries TRBV11-2 and TRBJ2-5; D perhaps matches TRBD2 (5 bases). Germline V gives CDR1 SGHAT, CDR2 FQNNGV. V lost 1 base to trimming and J lost 5 bases, with 14 bases between them. The CDR3 is made up of 15 amino acids.

Of note for this clonotype: A much larger clone differs by one base, so this may be a read error. The rearrangement uses TRBV7-6 and TRBJ2-1, with TRBD2 matching over 8 bases. J gave up 8 bases and V 5 bases, and 14 bases lay outside the gene matches. CDR3 length: 16 residues. CDR1 is SGHVS and CDR2 is FNYEAQ in the germline V gene. CDR3 bases: TGTGCCAGCAGCCCGACCCCTGAGGGACTAGTCTATGAGCAGTTCTTC. Protein sequence: CASSPTPEGLVYEQFF.

The table lists this clonotype with many counts. V usage is TRBV12-3 or TRBV12-4 and J usage is TRBJ2-7; D possibly corresponds to TRBD1 (6 bases). The germline V and J ends were trimmed by 2 bases and 2 bases, with 10 bases remaining between them. The CDR3 loop spans 14 amino acids. CDR3 amino acids: CASSLQGMPYEQYF. For the CDR3, the DNA is TGTGCCAGCAGTTTACAGGGGATGCCCTACGAGCAGTACTTC.

This clonotype was detected ten times or more. V gene TRBV11-2 combines with J gene TRBJ1-4; D is unclear. CDR3 size: 14 residues. Trimming shortened V by 6 bases and J by 0 bases, and 8 bases separated the two germline ends. In germline, CDR1 is SGHAT, CDR2 FQNNGV. The CDR3 nucleotides read TGTGCCAGCAGTATTTCATCAACTAATGAAAAACTGTTTTTT. Translated: CASSISSTNEKLFF.

V usage is TRBV7-2 and J usage is TRBJ2-2; D is possibly TRBD1 (5 bases). This CDR3 comprises 15 residues. The germline gives CDR1 SGHTA, CDR2 FQGNSA. V lost 1 base and J lost 3, with 9 bases in between. For the CDR3, the DNA is TGTGCCAGCAGCTTAGATCAGGGATACACCGGGGAGCTGTTTTTT. Amino acids: CASSLDQGYTGELFF.

This clonotype appeared a few times. The chain is built from TRBV29-1 and TRBJ1-3, with a tentative D call TRBD1 (5 bases). The CDR3 contains 14 residues. V was pared by 3 bases and J by 0 bases, with 9 bases between. Germline V CDR1 and CDR2: SQVTM, ANQGSEA. The CDR3 bases are TGCAGCGTTGACTCAGGGATCTCTGGAAACACCATATATTTT. Its translation: CSVDSGISGNTIYF.

The rearrangement joins TRBV4-1 to TRBJ2-7; D not certain. The germline CDR1 and CDR2 sequences are MGHRA and YSYEKL. Trimming pared 0 bases from V and 7 bases from J, leaving 13 bases between. CDR3 length equals 14 residues. For the CDR3, the DNA is TGCGCCAGCAGCCAAGACCCCAGGCCAAGGGAGCAGTACTTC. It encodes CASSQDPRPREQYF.

This clonotype was seen repeatedly, ten times or more. The chain has TRBV18 and TRBJ2-7, with 9 bases fitting TRBD2. Unmatched junction bases numbered 8, after V lost 2 bases and J lost 3 bases. This CDR3 comprises 16 residues. Per the germline V gene, CDR1 is KGHSH and CDR2 is LQKENI. The CDR3 DNA reads TGTGCCAGCTCACCAGGCCTAGCGGGGACCTTCTACGAGCAGTACTTC. Protein: CASSPGLAGTFYEQYF.

The rearrangement uses TRBV7-9 and TRBJ1-1, with 11 nucleotides matching TRBD1. The J segment lost 0 bases and the V segment lost 0 bases, leaving 3 bases of the junction unmatched. Germline-derived CDR1 and CDR2 are SEHNR and FQNEAQ (reference sequence). The CDR3 runs to 17 residues. The CDR3 loop reads CASSLAGTGGVNTEAFF. As DNA, the CDR3 is TGTGCCAGCAGCTTAGCAGGGACAGGGGGAGTGAACACTGAAGCTTTCTTT.

This clonotype occurred many times. The chain has TRBV3-1 and TRBJ2-1; D may be TRBD2 (5 bases). The length of the CDR3 is 18 residues. The V end was cut by 3 bases, the J end by 2 bases, with 20 bases between. The germline gives CDR1 LGHDT, CDR2 YNNKEL (reference sequence). The CDR3 protein is CASSHEWEWEIAYNEQFF. The CDR3 DNA sequence: TGTGCCAGCAGCCATGAGTGGGAGTGGGAAATAGCCTACAATGAGCAGTTCTTC.

This clonotype was seen many times. V usage is TRBV9 and J usage is TRBJ2-3; D might be TRBD1 (6 bases). V was shortened by 0 bases and J by 2 bases, with 7 bases between the two germline ends. The germline V gene encodes CDR1 SGDLS and CDR2 YYNGEE. The CDR3 totals 14 residues. In DNA form, the CDR3 reads TGTGCCAGCAGCGTAGACAGGGCCACAGATACGCAGTATTTT. This gives the protein CASSVDRATDTQYF.

This clonotype was seen ten or more times. The rearrangement links TRBV15 to TRBJ2-1; weak D call: TRBD1 (5 bases). V gave up 8 bases and J gave up 6 bases, with 14 bases separating them. The CDR3 loop spans 13 amino acids. Per the germline V gene, CDR1 is LNHNV and CDR2 is YYDKDF (reference sequence). CDR3 residues: CATLGLGANEQFF. The DNA for the CDR3 is TGTGCCACCCTCGGCCTAGGGGCCAATGAGCAGTTCTTC.